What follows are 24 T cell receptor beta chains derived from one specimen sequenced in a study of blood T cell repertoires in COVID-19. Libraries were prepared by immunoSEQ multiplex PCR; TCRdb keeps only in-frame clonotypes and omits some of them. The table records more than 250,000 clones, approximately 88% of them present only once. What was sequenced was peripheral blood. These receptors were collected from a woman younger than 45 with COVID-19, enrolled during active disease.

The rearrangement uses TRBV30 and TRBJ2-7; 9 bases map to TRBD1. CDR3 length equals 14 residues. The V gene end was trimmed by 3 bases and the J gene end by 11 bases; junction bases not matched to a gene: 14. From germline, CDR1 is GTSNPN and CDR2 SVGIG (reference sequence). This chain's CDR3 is CAWRTDRGGLREYF. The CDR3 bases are TGTGCCTGGAGGACAGACAGGGGGGGTCTTAGGGAGTACTTC.

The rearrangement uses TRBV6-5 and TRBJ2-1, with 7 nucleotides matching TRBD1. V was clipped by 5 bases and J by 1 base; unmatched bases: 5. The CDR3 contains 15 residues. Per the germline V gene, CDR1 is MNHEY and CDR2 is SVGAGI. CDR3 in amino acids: CASSPTGQSYNEQFF. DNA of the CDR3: TGTGCCAGCAGTCCGACGGGACAGTCCTACAATGAGCAGTTCTTC.

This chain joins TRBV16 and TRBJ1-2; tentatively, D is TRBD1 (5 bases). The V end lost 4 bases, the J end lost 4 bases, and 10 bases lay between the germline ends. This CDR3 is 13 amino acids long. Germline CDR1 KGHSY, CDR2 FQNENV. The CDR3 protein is CASSLDRSYGYTF. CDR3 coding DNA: TGTGCCAGCAGCCTTGACAGATCCTATGGCTACACCTTC.

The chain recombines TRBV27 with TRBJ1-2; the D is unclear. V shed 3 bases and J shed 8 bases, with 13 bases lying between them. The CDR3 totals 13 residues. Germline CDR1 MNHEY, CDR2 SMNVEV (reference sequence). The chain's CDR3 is CASSLWAGDGYTF. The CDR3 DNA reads TGTGCCAGCAGTTTGTGGGCAGGTGACGGCTACACCTTC.

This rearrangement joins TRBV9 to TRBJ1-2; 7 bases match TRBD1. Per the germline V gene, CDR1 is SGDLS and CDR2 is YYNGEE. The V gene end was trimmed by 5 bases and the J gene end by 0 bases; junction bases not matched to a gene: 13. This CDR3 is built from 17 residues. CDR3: CASSHTGTDITNYGYTF. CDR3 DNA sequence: TGTGCCAGCAGTCATACCGGGACAGATATTACTAACTATGGCTACACCTTC.

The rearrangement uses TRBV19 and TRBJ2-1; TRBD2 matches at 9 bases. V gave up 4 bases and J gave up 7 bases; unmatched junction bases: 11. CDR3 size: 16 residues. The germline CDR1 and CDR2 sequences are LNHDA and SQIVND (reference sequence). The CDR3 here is CASSSILAGVDNEQFF. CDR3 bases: TGTGCCAGTAGTAGCATATTAGCGGGGGTCGATAATGAGCAGTTCTTC.

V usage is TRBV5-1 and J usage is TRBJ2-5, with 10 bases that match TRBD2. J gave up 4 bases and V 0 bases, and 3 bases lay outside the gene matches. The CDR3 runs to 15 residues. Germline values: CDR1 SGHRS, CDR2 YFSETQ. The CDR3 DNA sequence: TGCGCCAGCAGCTTGGGGGTAGCGGGGGGAGAGACCCAGTACTTC. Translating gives CASSLGVAGGETQYF.

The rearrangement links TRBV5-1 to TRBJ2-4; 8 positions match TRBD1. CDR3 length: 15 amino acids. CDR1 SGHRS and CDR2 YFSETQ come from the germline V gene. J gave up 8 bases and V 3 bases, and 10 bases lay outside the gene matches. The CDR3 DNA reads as TGCGCCAGCAGCTCAGAAGCAGGGGGCGCGTACATTCAGTACTTC. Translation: CASSSEAGGAYIQYF. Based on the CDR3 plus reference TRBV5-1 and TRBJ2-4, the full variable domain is KAGVTQTPRYLIKTRGQQVTLSCSPISGHRSVSWYQQTPGQGLQFLFEYFSETQRNKGNFPGRFSGRQFSNSRSEMNVSTLELGDSALYLCASSSEAGGAYIQYFGAGTRLSVL.

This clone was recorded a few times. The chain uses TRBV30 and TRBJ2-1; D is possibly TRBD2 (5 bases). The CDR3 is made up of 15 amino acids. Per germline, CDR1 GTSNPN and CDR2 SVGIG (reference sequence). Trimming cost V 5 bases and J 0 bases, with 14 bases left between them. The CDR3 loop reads CAWSALAPSYNEQFF. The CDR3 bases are TGTGCCTGGTCGGCTCTAGCACCCTCCTACAATGAGCAGTTCTTC.

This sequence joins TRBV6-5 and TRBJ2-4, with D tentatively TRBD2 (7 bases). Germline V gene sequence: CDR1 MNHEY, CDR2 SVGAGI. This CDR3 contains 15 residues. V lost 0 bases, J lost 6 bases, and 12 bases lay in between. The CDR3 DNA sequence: TGTGCCAGCAGTTACTCCGGGGGGCGAGGAAACATTCAGTACTTC. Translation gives CASSYSGGRGNIQYF.

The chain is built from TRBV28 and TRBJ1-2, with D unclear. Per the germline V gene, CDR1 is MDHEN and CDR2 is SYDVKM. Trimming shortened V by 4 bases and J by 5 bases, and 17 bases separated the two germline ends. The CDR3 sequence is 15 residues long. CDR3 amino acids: CASSSISPTTYGYTF. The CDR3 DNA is TGTGCCAGCAGTTCCATTTCCCCGACTACGTATGGCTACACCTTC.

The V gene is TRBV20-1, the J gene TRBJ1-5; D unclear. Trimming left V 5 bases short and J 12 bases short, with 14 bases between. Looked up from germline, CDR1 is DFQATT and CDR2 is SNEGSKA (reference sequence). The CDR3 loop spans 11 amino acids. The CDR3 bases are TGCAGTGCTCCCACAGCTTTACGCCAGCATTTT. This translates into CSAPTALRQHF.

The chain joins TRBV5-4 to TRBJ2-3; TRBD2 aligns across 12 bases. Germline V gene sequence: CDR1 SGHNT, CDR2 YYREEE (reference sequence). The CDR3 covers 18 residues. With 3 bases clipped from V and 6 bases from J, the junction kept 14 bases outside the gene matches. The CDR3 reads CASSSAALAGGLMDTQYF. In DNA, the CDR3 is TGTGCCAGCAGCTCTGCCGCACTAGCGGGGGGTCTTATGGATACGCAGTATTTT.

The CDR3 spells CASSTINRDRSSPLHF. The DNA for the CDR3 is TGTGCCAGCAGCACCATAAACAGGGACAGGTCTTCACCCCTCCACTTT. The chain is built from TRBV7-8 and TRBJ1-6, with 8 bases fitting TRBD1. CDR1 and CDR2 from the germline V gene are SGHVS and FQNEAQ. The CDR3 covers 16 residues. The ends lost 5 bases at V and 9 bases at J; junction bases unmatched: 12.

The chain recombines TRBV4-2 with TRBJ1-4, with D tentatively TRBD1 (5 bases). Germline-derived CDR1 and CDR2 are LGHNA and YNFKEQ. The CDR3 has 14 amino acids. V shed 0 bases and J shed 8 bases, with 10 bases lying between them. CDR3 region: CASSQERGSEKLFF. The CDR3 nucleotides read TGTGCCAGCAGCCAAGAAAGGGGTTCGGAAAAACTGTTTTTT.

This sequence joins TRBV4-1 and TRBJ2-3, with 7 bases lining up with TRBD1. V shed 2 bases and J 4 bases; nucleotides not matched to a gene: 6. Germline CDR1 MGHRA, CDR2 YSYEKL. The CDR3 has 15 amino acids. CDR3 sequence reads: CASSQSRQGADTQYF. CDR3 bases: TGCGCCAGCAGCCAAAGCAGACAGGGTGCAGATACGCAGTATTTT.

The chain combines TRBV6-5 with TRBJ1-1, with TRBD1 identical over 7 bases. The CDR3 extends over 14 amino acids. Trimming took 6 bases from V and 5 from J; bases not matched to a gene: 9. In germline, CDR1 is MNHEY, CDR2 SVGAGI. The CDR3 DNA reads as TGTGCCAGCAGACCACAGGGGATAAAGACTGAAGCTTTCTTT. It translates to CASRPQGIKTEAFF.

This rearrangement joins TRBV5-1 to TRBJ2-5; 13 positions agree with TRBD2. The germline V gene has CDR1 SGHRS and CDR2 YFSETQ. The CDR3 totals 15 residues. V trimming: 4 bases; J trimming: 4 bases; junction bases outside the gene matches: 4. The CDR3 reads CASSPGLAGVETQYF. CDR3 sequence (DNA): TGCGCCAGCAGCCCTGGACTAGCGGGGGTAGAGACCCAGTACTTC. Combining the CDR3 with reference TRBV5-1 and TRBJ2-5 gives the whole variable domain KAGVTQTPRYLIKTRGQQVTLSCSPISGHRSVSWYQQTPGQGLQFLFEYFSETQRNKGNFPGRFSGRQFSNSRSEMNVSTLELGDSALYLCASSPGLAGVETQYFGPGTRLLVL.

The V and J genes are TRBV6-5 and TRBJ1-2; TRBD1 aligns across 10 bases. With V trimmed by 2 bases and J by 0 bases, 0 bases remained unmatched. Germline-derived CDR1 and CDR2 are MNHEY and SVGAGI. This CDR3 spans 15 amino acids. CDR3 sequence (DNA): TGTGCCAGCAGTTACGACAGGGGGCCTAACTATGGCTACACCTTC. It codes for CASSYDRGPNYGYTF.

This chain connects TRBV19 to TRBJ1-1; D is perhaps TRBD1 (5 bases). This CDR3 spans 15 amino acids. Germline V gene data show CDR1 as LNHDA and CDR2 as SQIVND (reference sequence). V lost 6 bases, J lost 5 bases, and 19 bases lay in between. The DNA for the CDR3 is TGTGCCAGTAGGACCCCCCCTCCAGGGAATACTGAAGCTTTCTTT. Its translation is CASRTPPPGNTEAFF.

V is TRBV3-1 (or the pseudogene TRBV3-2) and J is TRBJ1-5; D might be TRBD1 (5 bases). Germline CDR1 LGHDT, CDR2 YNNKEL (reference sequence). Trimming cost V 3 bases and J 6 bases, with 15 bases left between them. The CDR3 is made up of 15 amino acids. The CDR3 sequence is CASSQGGGARQPQHF. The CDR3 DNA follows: TGTGCCAGCAGCCAGGGAGGAGGGGCGCGTCAGCCCCAGCATTTT.

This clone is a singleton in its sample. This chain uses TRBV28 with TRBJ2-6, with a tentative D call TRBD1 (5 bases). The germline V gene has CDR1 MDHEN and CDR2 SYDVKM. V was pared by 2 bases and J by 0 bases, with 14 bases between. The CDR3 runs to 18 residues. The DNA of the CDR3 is TGTGCCAGCAGTTTAGATGGGTGGCAGGGCTCTGGGGCCAACGTCCTGACTTTC. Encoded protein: CASSLDGWQGSGANVLTF.

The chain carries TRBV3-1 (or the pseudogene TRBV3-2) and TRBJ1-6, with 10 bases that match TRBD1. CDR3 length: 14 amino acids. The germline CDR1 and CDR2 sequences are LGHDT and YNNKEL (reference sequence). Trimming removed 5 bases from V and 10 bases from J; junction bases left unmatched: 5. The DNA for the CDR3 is TGTGCCAGCAGCGACAGGGGGCTCCGATCACCCCTCCACTTT. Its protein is CASSDRGLRSPLHF.

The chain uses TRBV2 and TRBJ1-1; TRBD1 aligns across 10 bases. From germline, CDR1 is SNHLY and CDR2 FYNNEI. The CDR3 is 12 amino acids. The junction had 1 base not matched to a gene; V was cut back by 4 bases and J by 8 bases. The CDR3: CASSVDRGEAFF. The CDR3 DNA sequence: TGTGCCAGCAGTGTGGACAGGGGGGAAGCTTTCTTT.